This T cell receptor beta chain was documented in a study of cytomegalovirus exposure and HLA in healthy donors. Every donor was a healthy person donating bone marrow. Study results and limitations: Several of the most significant clusters appeared, in a later analysis, to be linked to common viral pathogens. Reportedly, TCR beta sequences accurately predicted HLA-A and HLA-B alleles in most subjects.

With regard to this clone: Its specificity is not known.

The CDR3 contains 14 residues. V was shortened by 1 base and J by 5 bases, with 11 bases between the two germline ends. The germline V gene has CDR1 MNHNS and CDR2 SASEGT. PCR used 60 Vbeta primers and 13 Jbeta primers. The authors' processing: An analysis performed later counted around 80 million unique TCR beta chains (approximately 10 million of them shared). This table comes from immunoSEQ multiplex PCR, and its TCRdb copy is limited to in-frame clones, with some not included. The DNA gave D and trimming, while V, J and clone size come from that table. The sample records some 140,000 clones, roughly 83% being singletons.

The chain carries TRBV6-1 and TRBJ2-5, with D possibly TRBD2 on 7 matching bases. The clonotype originates from a man aged 30-40 years in good health and CMV-seropositive. What was sequenced was PBMCs. The CDR3 DNA reads TGTGCCAGCAGTGAAGAGGGGGAGGGGGAGACCCAGTACTTC. Amino acids: CASSEEGEGETQYF.